The TCR beta chain described here comes from a study of blood T cell repertoires in COVID-19. Study-level information: From the United States, Italy and Spain came samples of acute and convalescent COVID-19.

This CDR3 spans 15 amino acids. Per germline, CDR1 MNHEY and CDR2 SMNVEV (reference sequence). The V and J ends lost 4 bases and 7 bases, in that order; junction bases with no gene match: 9. In the source study's methods: Using reference gene primer amplification, nucleated cell counts were estimated. Sequencing was performed with immunoSEQ multiplex PCR; in TCRdb, only in-frame clones are kept and a portion is missing. V and J calls and clone size are as listed in that table; D and trimming were resolved from the DNA. The sample lists about 250,000 clones, roughly 90% occurring once. Cohort 3 recovered donors had two negative PCRs, clearance, or symptom resolution.

This TCR came from a woman aged 45-65 years who had recovered from COVID-19. The chain recombines TRBV27 with TRBJ1-2; 10 bases line up with TRBD1. Sequencing was performed on PBMCs or T cells enriched from blood (not recorded which). CDR3 residues: CASSYLRQGAGGYTF. The DNA for the CDR3 is TGTGCCAGCAGTTATCTGAGACAGGGGGCGGGTGGCTACACCTTC.